This T cell receptor beta chain was identified in a study of CD8 T cells in Susac syndrome. 0.5 to 1 ug RNA was reverse transcribed with random hexamers. TCRdb re-analysed the immunoSEQ multiplex PCR reads in MiXCR, keeping a single row per CDR3 protein. The sample contains roughly 200,000 distinct CDR3 sequences, over 85% of which appear only once. From blood CD8+ and CD4+ T cells, TCR beta sequences were generated. Germline V gene sequence: CDR1 SGHRS, CDR2 YFSETQ. The CDR3 length is 13 residues. V gave up 4 bases and J gave up 10 bases, with 15 bases separating them. The chain employs TRBV5-1 and TRBJ2-1, with D possibly being TRBD2 (5 bases). The clonotype was recovered from a human donor in good health. Sequencing was carried out using CD4+ T cells from PBMCs. The CDR3 spells CASSPASLREQFF. The CDR3, as DNA: TGCGCCAGCAGCCCAGCTAGCCTTAGGGAGCAGTTCTTC.